The T cell receptor beta chain described here comes from a study of PD-1 blockade in classical Hodgkin lymphoma. V gave up 6 bases and J gave up 10 bases; unmatched junction bases: 7. Germline V gene lookup returns CDR1 MDHEN and CDR2 SYDVKM. The CDR3 covers 13 residues. This table comes from immunoSEQ multiplex PCR, and its TCRdb copy is limited to in-frame clones, with some not included. The sample lists some 21,000 clones; approximately 83% were seen once. Noted time point: newly diagnosed, previously untreated cHL patient sample. Magnetic negative selection of thawed PBMCs was the method by which CD4+ T cells were purified.

The receptor comes from a human donor with classical Hodgkin lymphoma. Sequencing input: CD4+ T cells from blood. The chain is built from TRBV28 and TRBJ2-1; 9 nucleotides align to TRBD2. The CDR3 region is CASSWGLAWEQFF. The CDR3 nucleotides are TGTGCCAGCAGCTGGGGACTAGCTTGGGAGCAGTTCTTC.